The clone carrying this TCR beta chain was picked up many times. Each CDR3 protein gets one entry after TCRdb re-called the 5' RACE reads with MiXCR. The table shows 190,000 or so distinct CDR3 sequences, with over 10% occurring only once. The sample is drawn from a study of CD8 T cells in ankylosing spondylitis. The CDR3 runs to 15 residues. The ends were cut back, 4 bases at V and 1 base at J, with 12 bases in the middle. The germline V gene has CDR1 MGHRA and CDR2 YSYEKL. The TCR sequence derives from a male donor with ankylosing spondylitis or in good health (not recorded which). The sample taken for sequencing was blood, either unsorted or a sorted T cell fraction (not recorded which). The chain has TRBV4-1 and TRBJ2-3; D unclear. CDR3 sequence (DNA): TGCGCCAGCAGCCCGGTGGCCCATCGCACAGATACGCAGTATTTT. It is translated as CASSPVAHRTDTQYF.